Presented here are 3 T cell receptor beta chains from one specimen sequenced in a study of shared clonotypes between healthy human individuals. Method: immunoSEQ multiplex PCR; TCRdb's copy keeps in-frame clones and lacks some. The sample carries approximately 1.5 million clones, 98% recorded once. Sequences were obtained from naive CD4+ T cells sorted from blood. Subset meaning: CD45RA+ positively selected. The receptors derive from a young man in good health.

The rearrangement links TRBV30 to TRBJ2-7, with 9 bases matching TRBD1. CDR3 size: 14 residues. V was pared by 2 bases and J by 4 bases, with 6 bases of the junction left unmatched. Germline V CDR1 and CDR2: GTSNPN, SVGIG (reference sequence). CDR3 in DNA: TGTGCCTGGAGTCCTGGGACAGGGCCGTACGAGCAGTACTTC. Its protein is CAWSPGTGPYEQYF.

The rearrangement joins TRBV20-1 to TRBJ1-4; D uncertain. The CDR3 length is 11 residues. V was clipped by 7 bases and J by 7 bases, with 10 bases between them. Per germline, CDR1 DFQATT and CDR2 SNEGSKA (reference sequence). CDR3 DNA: TGCAGTGTAGGCGCAGCTGAAAAACTGTTTTTT. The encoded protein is CSVGAAEKLFF.

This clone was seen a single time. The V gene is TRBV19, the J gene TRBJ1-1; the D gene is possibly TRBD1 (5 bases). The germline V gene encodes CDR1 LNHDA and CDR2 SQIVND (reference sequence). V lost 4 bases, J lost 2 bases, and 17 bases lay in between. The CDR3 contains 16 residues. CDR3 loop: CASSKTTGGGNTEAFF. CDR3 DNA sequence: TGTGCCAGTAGTAAGACGACCGGTGGGGGAAACACTGAAGCTTTCTTT.